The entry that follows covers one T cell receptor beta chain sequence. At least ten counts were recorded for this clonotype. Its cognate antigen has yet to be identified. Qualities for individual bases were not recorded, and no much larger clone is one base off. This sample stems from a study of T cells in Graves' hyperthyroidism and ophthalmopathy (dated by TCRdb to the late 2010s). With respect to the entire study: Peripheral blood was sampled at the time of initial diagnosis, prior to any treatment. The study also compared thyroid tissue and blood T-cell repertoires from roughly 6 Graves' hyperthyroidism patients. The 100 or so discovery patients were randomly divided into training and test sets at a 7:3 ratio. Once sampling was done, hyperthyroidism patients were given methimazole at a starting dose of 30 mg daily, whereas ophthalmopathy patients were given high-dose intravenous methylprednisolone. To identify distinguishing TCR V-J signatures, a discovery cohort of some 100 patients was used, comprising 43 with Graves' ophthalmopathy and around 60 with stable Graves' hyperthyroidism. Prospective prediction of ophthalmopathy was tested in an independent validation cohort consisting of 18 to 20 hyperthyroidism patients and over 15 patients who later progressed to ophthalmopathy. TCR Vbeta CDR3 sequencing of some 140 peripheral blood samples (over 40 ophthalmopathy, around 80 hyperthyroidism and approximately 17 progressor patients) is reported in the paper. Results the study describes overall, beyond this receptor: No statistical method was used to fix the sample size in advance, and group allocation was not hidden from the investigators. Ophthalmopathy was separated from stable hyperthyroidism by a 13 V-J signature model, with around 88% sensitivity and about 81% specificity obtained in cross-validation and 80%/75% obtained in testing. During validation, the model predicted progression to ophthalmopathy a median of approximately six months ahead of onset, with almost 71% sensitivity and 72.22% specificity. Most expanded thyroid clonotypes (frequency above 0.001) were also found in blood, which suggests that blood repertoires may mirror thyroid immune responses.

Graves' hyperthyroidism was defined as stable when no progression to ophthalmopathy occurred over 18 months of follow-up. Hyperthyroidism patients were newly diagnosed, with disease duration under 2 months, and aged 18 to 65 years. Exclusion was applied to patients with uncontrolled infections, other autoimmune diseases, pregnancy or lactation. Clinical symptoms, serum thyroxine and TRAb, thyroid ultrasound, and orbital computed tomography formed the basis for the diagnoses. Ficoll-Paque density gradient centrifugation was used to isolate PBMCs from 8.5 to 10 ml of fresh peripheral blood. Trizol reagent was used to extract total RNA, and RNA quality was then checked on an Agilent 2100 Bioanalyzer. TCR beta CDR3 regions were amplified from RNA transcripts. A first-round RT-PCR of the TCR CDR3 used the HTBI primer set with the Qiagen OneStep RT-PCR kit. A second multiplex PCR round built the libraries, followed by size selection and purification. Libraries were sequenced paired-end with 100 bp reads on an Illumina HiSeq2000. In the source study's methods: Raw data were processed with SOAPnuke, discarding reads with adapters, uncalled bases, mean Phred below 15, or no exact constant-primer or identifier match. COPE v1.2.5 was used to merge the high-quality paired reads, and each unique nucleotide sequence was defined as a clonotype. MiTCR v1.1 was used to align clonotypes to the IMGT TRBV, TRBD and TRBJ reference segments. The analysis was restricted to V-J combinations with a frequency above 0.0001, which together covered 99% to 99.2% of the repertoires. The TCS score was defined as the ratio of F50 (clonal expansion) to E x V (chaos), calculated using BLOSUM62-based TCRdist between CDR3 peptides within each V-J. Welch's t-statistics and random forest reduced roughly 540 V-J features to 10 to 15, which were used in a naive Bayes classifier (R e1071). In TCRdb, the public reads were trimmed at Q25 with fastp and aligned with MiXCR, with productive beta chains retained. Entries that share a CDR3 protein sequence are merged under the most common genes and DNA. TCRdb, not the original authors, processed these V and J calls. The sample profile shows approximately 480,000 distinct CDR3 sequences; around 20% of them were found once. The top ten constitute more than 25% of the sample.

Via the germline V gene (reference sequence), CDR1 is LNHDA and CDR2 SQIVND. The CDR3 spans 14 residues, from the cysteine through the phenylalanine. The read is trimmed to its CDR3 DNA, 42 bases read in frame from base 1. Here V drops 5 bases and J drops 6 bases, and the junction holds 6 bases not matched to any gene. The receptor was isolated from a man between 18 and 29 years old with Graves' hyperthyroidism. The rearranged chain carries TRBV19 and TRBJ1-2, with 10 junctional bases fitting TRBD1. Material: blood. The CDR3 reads CASSATGGGHGYTF. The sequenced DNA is TGTGCCAGTAGTGCGACAGGGGGCGGGCATGGCTACACCTTC.